Sequencing of this T cell receptor beta chain was carried out in a study of T cells in tumors after PD-1 blockade (dated by TCRdb to the late 2010s). Study-wide context: Patients were excluded if they had prior checkpoint blockade, use of systemic immunosuppressants, or recent radiotherapy or other anti-cancer therapy within 4 weeks. Treatment consisted of either cemiplimab 350 mg every 2 weeks or pembrolizumab 200 mg every 3 weeks. Some patients also continued taking vismodegib 150 mg daily during anti-PD-1 treatment. To compare clonotypes in blood versus tumor, bulk TCR sequencing was run on under 11 peripheral blood samples drawn from about five patients. Clinical response was assessed using RECIST version 1.1. An average of around 100,000 TCR templates (range 24,679-257,772) and 36,536 unique clonotypes was obtained for peripheral blood samples. The study performed paired single-cell RNA and TCR sequencing on site-matched tumors from BCC or SCC patients before and after anti-PD-1 therapy.

Deep TCRbeta sequencing was performed with the immunoSEQ platform. The authors' analysis ran thus. For further analysis, only productive rearrangements were exported out of the immunoSEQ Analyzer. T cell phenotypes were assigned to bulk TCRbeta clonotypes by matching the clonotypes to single-cell RNA+TCR-seq clones that had the same TCRbeta sequence. Using bulk TCR sequencing data, clone enrichment in tumor was calculated by dividing a clone's tumor frequency by the same clone's PBMC frequency. TCRs were sorted with GLIPH into specificity groups, meaning clusters of distinct TCRs that share CDR3 motifs and likely recognize common antigens. Entries here come from immuneACCESS through TCRdb and include only in-frame sequences with V and J called. Some clones fail to appear in such tables; in the studies checked, an unresolved V gene covers under half of the shortfall, and the cause of the remainder is unknown. The V and J calls and the clone size are those of that table, but D and trimming were determined from the DNA. For this sample the table gives 50,000 or so clones, of which more than 70% were detected only once. Jointly, the top ten make up approximately 15% of the sample.

CDR1 and CDR2 are drawn from the germline V gene: SGHDT, YYEEEE. Trimming at the junction amounts to 0 bases on V and 6 bases on J, and the germline ends lie 9 bases apart. From cysteine to phenylalanine, the CDR3 is 13 amino acids long. The DNA shown is the 39-base CDR3, in frame from base 1. The time point label, read with the paper, signifies: before anti-PD-1 therapy. For bulk TCRbeta sequencing, genomic DNA was extracted from tumor biopsies or peripheral blood, and input amounts ranged from 616 ng to 6,004 ng. Every patient was a poor candidate for surgical resection and had histologically proven advanced or metastatic basal or squamous cell carcinoma. Of the 11 patients in the basal cell carcinoma cohort, several underwent bulk tumor TCR sequencing. Turning to this clone: This receptor's antigen is unknown. No quality values exist for individual bases; no much larger clone is one base distant.

Overall study outcomes, separate from this receptor: Where the novel T cell clones came from was not identified, and possible sources could include lymphoid organs or rare unexpanded clones inside the tumor or in the tumor periphery. Around 41% of tumor TCR clonotypes were found in blood, and some novel exhausted tumor clones appeared in pre-treatment blood, suggesting peripheral recruitment.

The source was PBMCs, collected before anti-PD-1 treatment. The TCR sequence derives from a human donor with basal cell carcinoma. Recombination joined TRBV5-6 with TRBJ2-5; the D assignment is uncertain and may be TRBD1 or TRBD2, with 5 bases supporting each. CDR3 sequence: CASSLDRGQTQYF. The DNA sequence follows: TGTGCCAGCAGCTTGGACCGGGGACAGACCCAGTACTTC.